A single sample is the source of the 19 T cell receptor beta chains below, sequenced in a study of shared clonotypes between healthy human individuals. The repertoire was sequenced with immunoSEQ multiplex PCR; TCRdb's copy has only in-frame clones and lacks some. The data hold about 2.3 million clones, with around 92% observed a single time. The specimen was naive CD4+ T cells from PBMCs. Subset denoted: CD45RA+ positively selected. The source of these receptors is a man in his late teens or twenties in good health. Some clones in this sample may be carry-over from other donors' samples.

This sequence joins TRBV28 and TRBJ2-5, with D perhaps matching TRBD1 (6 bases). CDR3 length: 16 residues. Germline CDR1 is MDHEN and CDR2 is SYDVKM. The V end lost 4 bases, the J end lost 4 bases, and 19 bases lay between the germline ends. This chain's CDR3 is CASSSQQGRRGETQYF. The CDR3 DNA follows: TGTGCCAGCAGTTCCCAACAGGGAAGGCGTGGAGAGACCCAGTACTTC.

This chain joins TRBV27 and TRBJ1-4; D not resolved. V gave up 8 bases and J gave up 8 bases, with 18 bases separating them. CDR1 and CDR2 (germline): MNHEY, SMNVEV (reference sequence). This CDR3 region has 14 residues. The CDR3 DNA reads TGTGCCAGCTGGTCCTGGGTAGTTCCCGAAAAACTGTTTTTT. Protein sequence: CASWSWVVPEKLFF.

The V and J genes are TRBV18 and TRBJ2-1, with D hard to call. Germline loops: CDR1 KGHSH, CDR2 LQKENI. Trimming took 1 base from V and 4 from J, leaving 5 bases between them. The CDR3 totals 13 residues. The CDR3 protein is CASSPRDYNEQFF. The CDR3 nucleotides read TGTGCCAGCTCACCACGGGATTACAATGAGCAGTTCTTC.

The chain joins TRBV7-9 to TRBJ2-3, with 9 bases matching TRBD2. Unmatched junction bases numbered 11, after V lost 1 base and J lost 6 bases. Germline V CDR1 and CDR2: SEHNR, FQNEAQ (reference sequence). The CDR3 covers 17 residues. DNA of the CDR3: TGTGCCAGCAGCTTAGGAGGCGGGAGGGGCATGGTGGATACGCAGTATTTT. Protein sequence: CASSLGGGRGMVDTQYF.

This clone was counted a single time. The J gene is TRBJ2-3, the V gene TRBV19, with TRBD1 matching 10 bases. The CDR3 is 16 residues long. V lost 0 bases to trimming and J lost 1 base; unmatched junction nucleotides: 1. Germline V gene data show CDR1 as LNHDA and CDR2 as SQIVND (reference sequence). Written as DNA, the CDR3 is TGTGCCAGTAGTATAGAGGGGACAGGGGGCACAGATACGCAGTATTTT. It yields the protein CASSIEGTGGTDTQYF.

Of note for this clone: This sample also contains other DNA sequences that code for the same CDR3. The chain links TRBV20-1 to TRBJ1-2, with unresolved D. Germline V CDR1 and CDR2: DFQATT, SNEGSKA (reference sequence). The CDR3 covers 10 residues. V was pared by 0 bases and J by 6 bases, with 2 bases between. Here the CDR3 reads CSARDNGYTF. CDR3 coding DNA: TGCAGTGCTAGAGACAATGGCTACACCTTC.

The CDR3 coding sequence is TGTGCCAGCACCCATAGGGGACATCCCCAGCCCCAGCATTTT. Translated, it gives CASTHRGHPQPQHF. The V gene is TRBV6-4, the J gene TRBJ1-5; weak D call: TRBD1 (6 bases). V was pared by 7 bases and J by 7 bases, with 17 bases between. This CDR3 has 14 amino acids. Looked up from germline, CDR1 is MRHNA and CDR2 is SNTAGT.

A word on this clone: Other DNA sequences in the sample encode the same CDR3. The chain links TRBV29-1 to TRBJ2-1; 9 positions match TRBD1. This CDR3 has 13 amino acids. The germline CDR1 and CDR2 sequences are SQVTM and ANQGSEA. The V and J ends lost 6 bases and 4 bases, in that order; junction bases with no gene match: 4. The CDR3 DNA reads TGCAGCGTCGGGGGACAGGGATACAATGAGCAGTTCTTC. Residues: CSVGGQGYNEQFF.

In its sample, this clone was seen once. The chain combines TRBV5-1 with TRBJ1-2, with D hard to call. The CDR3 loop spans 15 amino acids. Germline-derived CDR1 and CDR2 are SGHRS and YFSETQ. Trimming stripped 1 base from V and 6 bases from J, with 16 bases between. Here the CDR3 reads CASSLLSLSVDGYTF. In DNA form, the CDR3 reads TGCGCCAGCAGCTTGTTATCGCTATCAGTTGATGGCTACACCTTC.

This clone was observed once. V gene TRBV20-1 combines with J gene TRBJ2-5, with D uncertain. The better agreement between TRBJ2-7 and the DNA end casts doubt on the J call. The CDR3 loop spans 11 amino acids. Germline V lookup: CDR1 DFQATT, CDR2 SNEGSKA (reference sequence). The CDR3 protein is CSALSLYEQYF. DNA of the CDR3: TGCAGTGCTCTCAGCCTTTACGAGCAGTACTTC.

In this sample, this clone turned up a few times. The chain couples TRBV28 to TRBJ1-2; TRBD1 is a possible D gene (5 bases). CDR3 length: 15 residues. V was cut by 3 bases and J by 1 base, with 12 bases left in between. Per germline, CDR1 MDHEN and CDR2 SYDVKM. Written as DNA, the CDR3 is TGTGCCAGCAGTTTGATGGGACTGGGTAACTATGGCTACACCTTC. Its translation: CASSLMGLGNYGYTF.

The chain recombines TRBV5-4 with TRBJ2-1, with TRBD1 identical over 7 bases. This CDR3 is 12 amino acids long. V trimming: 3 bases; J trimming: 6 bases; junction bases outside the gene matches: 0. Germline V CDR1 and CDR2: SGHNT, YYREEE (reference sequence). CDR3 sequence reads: CASSYRGNEQFF. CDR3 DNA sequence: TGTGCCAGCAGCTACAGGGGCAATGAGCAGTTCTTC.

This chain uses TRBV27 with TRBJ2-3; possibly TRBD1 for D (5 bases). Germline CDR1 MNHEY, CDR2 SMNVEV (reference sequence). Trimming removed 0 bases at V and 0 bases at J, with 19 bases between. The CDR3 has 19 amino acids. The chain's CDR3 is CASSLSYPGWAASTDTQYF. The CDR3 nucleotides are TGTGCCAGCAGTTTATCGTATCCAGGGTGGGCCGCTAGCACAGATACGCAGTATTTT.

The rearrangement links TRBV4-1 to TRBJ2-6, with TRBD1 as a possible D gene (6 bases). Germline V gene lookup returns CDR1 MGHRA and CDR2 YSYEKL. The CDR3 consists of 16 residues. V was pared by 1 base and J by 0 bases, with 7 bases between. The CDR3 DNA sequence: TGCGCCAGCAGCCAAGTACAGGGCTCTGGGGCCAACGTCCTGACTTTC. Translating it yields CASSQVQGSGANVLTF.

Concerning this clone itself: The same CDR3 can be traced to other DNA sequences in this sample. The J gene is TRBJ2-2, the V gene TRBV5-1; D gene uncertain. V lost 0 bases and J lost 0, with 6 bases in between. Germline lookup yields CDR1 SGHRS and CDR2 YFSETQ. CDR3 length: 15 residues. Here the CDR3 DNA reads TGCGCCAGCAGCTTGGGAACATCGAACACCGGGGAGCTGTTTTTT. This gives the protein CASSLGTSNTGELFF. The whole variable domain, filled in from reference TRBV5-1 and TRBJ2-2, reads KAGVTQTPRYLIKTRGQQVTLSCSPISGHRSVSWYQQTPGQGLQFLFEYFSETQRNKGNFPGRFSGRQFSNSRSEMNVSTLELGDSALYLCASSLGTSNTGELFFGEGSRLTVL.

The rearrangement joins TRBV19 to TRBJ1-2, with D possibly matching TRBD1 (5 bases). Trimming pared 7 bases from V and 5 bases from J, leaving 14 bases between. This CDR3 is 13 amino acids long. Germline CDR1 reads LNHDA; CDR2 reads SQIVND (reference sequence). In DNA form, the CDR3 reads TGTGCCAGTACCCCAGGGAGGATTTATGGCTACACCTTC. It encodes CASTPGRIYGYTF.

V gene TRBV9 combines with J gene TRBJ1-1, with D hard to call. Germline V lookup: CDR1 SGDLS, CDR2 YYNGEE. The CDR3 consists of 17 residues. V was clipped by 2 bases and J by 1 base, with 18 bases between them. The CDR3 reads CASSVGGGTRANTEAFF. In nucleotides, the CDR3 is TGTGCCAGCAGCGTGGGTGGCGGTACACGGGCGAACACTGAAGCTTTCTTT.

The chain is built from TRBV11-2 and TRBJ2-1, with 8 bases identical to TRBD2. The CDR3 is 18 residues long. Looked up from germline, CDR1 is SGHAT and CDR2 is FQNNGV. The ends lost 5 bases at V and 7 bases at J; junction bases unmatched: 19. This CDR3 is CASSPASSQREMNNEQFF. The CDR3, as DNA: TGTGCCAGCAGCCCGGCCTCCTCACAGCGGGAGATGAATAATGAGCAGTTCTTC.

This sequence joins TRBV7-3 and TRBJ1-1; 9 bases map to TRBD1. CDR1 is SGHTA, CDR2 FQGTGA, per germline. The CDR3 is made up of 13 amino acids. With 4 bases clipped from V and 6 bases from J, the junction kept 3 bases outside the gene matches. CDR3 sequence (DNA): TGTGCCAGCAGCTCGACAGGGGGGTCTGAAGCTTTCTTT. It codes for CASSSTGGSEAFF.